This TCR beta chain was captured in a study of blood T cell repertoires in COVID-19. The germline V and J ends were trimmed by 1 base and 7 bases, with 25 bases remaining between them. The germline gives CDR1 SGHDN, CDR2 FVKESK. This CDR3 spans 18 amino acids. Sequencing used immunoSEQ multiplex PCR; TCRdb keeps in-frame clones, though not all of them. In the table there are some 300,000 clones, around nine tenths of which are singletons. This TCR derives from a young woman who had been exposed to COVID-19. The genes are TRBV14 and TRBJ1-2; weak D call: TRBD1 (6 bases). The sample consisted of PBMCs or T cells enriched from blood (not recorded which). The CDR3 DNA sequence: TGTGCCAGCAGCCAAGGATCGGGCCGCGGGGGGCTAGTATTTGGCTACACCTTC. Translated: CASSQGSGRGGLVFGYTF.